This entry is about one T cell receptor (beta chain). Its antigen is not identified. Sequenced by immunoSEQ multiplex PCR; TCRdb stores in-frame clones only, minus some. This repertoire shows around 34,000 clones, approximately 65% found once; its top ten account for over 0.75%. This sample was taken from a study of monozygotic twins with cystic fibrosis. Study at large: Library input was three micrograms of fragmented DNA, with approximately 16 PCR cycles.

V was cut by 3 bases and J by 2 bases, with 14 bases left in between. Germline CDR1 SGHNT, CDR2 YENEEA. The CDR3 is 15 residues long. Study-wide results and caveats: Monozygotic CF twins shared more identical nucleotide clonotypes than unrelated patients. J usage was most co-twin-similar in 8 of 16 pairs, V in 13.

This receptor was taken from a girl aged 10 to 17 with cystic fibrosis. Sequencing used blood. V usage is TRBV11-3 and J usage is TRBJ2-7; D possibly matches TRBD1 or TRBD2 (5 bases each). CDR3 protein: CASSFGTAGPYEQYV. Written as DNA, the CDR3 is TGTGCCAGCAGCTTCGGGACGGCGGGCCCCTACGAGCAGTACGTC.